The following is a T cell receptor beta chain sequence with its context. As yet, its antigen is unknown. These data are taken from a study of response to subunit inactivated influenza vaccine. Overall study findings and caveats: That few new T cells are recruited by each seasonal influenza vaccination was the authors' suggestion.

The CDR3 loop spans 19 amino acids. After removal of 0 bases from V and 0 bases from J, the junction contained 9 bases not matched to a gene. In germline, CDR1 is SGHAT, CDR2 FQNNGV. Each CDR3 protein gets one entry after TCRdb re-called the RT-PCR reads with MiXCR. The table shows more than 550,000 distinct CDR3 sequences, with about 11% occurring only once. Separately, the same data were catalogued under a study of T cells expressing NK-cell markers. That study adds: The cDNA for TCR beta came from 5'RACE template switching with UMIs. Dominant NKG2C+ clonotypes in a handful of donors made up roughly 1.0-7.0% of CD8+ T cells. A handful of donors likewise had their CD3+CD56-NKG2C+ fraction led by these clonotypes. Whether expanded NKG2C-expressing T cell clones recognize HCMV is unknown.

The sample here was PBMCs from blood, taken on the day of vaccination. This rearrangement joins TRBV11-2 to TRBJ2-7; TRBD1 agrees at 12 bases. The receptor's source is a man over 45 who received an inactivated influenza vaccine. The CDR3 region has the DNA TGTGCCAGCAGCTTAGAAGAACCGGGACAGGGGGCAAGCTCCTACGAGCAGTACTTC. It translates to CASSLEEPGQGASSYEQYF.